What follows are 23 T cell receptor beta chains derived from one specimen sequenced in a study of blood T cells in healthy people across ages. Together with a sample-barcoded 5' primer, a J-beta primer mix was included in a second PCR lasting roughly 6 to 12 cycles. From the 5' RACE reads, TCRdb called clonotypes with MiXCR, one entry per CDR3 protein. The table has some 900,000 distinct CDR3 sequences, roughly 52% seen once; the top ten hold around an eighth. The sample comprised blood. Receptor source: a man aged 25-45 years in good health.

The chain combines TRBV10-3 with TRBJ2-3; D might be TRBD1 (6 bases). CDR1 and CDR2 from the germline V gene are ENHRY and SYGVKD. Trimming pared 9 bases from V and 0 bases from J, leaving 16 bases between. This CDR3 has 15 amino acids. CDR3 bases: TGTGCCATGACACAGGGCGATTCTAGCACAGATACGCAGTATTTT. This sequence encodes CAMTQGDSSTDTQYF.

V usage is TRBV12-3 or TRBV12-4 and J usage is TRBJ2-1, with 15 bases fitting TRBD2. The junction had 4 bases not matched to a gene; V was cut back by 1 base and J by 3 bases. The CDR3 has 18 amino acids. DNA for the CDR3: TGTGCCAGCAGTTTAGTCGGACTAGCGGGGGGGGACTACAATGAGCAGTTCTTC. This translates into CASSLVGLAGGDYNEQFF.

This clonotype was counted between two and nine times. The chain links TRBV4-1 to TRBJ2-1; TRBD2 matches 8 bases. Germline V gene data show CDR1 as MGHRA and CDR2 as YSYEKL. J was trimmed by 5 bases and V by 4 bases; bases with no gene match: 4. The length of the CDR3 is 14 residues. The CDR3 bases are TGCGCCAGCAGCCCGGGACTAGACGACAATGAGCAGTTCTTC. This gives the protein CASSPGLDDNEQFF.

CDR3 in DNA: TGTGCCAGCAGCTTAGACACAGGGCTCGAGGAGCAGTACTTC. Protein product: CASSLDTGLEEQYF. V gene TRBV7-2 combines with J gene TRBJ2-7; D may be TRBD1 (6 bases). V gave up 1 base and J gave up 7 bases, with 14 bases separating them. This CDR3 is 14 amino acids long. Germline CDR1 reads SGHTA; CDR2 reads FQGNSA.

This clonotype was picked up a small number of times. J is TRBJ2-7 and V is TRBV5-1; D may be TRBD1 (6 bases). V gave up 4 bases and J gave up 0 bases, with 20 bases separating them. Looked up from germline, CDR1 is SGHRS and CDR2 is YFSETQ. The CDR3 covers 17 residues. The CDR3 nucleotides read TGCGCCAGCAGCCCAGGAGACAGGTTCAGCAGCTCCTACGAGCAGTACTTC. This sequence encodes CASSPGDRFSSSYEQYF.

The V gene is TRBV6-6, the J gene TRBJ2-1, with D tentatively TRBD1 (5 bases). The CDR3 has 15 amino acids. CDR1 and CDR2 (germline): MNHNY, SVGAGI (reference sequence). V was shortened by 6 bases and J by 0 bases, with 12 bases between the two germline ends. The CDR3 region has the DNA TGTGCCAGCAGCTTCGGACAACGCTCCTACAATGAGCAGTTCTTC. Protein sequence: CASSFGQRSYNEQFF.

The V gene is TRBV20-1, the J gene TRBJ2-3; 7 positions match TRBD1. Germline assignment: CDR1 DFQATT and CDR2 SNEGSKA (reference sequence). This CDR3 contains 14 residues. J was trimmed by 3 bases and V by 6 bases; bases with no gene match: 9. The CDR3 sequence: CSAEKGAKTDTQYF. The CDR3, as DNA: TGCAGTGCAGAGAAGGGGGCCAAAACAGATACGCAGTATTTT.

V is TRBV4-2 and J is TRBJ1-1; maybe TRBD1 (6 bases). V dropped 0 bases and J dropped 3 bases, with 8 bases sitting between them. Per the germline V gene, CDR1 is LGHNA and CDR2 is YNFKEQ. The CDR3 sequence is 14 residues long. The CDR3 DNA reads as TGTGCCAGCAGCCAAGAAGCAGGGGACACTGAAGCTTTCTTT. Amino acid sequence: CASSQEAGDTEAFF.

The chain is built from TRBV5-1 and TRBJ2-1, with 12 bases fitting TRBD2. With V trimmed by 4 bases and J by 7 bases, 6 bases remained unmatched. Per the germline V gene, CDR1 is SGHRS and CDR2 is YFSETQ. The CDR3 covers 15 residues. The CDR3 DNA sequence: TGCGCCAGCAGCGGAACTAGCGGGGGGCGGAATGAGCAGTTCTTC. It translates to CASSGTSGGRNEQFF.

V is TRBV20-1 and J is TRBJ2-2, with D possibly TRBD2 on 6 matching bases. The CDR3 extends over 14 amino acids. Germline V gene lookup returns CDR1 DFQATT and CDR2 SNEGSKA (reference sequence). Trimming stripped 4 bases from V and 7 bases from J, with 16 bases between. In DNA, the CDR3 is TGCAGTGCTACCGGGACTGGGATTATCGGGGAGCTGTTTTTT. Encoded protein: CSATGTGIIGELFF.

This clonotype has more than one count but fewer than ten. V usage is TRBV7-2 and J usage is TRBJ2-1; D gene uncertain. Germline V lookup: CDR1 SGHTA, CDR2 FQGNSA. There are 15 residues in the CDR3. Between the trimmed V and J ends, which lost 4 bases and 5 bases, there was a span of 15 bases. This chain's CDR3 is CASSSPILGNNEQFF. For the CDR3, the DNA is TGTGCCAGCAGCTCCCCTATCTTAGGGAACAATGAGCAGTTCTTC.

To note about this clonotype: It may be a read error: a sequence one base away is much more abundant. CDR3 sequence reads: CTSSQPAGIRYQETQYF. CDR3 nucleotides: TGTACCAGCAGCCAGCCCGCTGGGATCCGGTACCAAGAGACCCAGTACTTC. The chain has TRBV14 and TRBJ2-5; the D is unclear. The germline V gene encodes CDR1 SGHDN and CDR2 FVKESK. This CDR3 is built from 17 residues. The full variable domain, with the rest looked up from reference TRBV14 and TRBJ2-5, is EAGVTQFPSHSVIEKGQTVTLRCDPISGHDNLYWYRRVMGKEIKFLLHFVKESKQDESGMPNNRFLAERTGGTYSTLKVQPAELEDSGVYFCTSSQPAGIRYQETQYFGPGTRLLVL.

The chain uses TRBV20-1 and TRBJ1-1; 7 nucleotides match TRBD1. J lost 6 bases, V lost 4 bases, and 5 bases had no gene match. The length of the CDR3 is 12 residues. Germline-derived CDR1 and CDR2 are DFQATT and SNEGSKA (reference sequence). The CDR3 nucleotides are TGCAGTGCTACTGGGACAGCAGCTGAAGCTTTCTTT. Translation: CSATGTAAEAFF.

The chain has TRBV7-6 and TRBJ2-4; 7 positions match TRBD1. This CDR3 contains 17 residues. Germline V gene lookup returns CDR1 SGHVS and CDR2 FNYEAQ. V trimming: 1 base; J trimming: 3 bases; junction bases outside the gene matches: 9. This CDR3 is CASSLGSTGTDKNIQYF. In DNA form, the CDR3 reads TGTGCCAGCAGCTTAGGCTCTACAGGGACAGACAAAAACATTCAGTACTTC.

For the CDR3, the DNA is TGTGCCAGCAGCCCTGTCGCGACAGGGGAATTCTACGAGCAGTACTTC. It encodes CASSPVATGEFYEQYF. This chain uses TRBV5-6 with TRBJ2-7; TRBD1 agrees at 8 bases. The CDR3 runs to 16 residues. Trimming removed 4 bases from V and 3 bases from J; junction bases left unmatched: 12. Germline V CDR1 and CDR2: SGHDT, YYEEEE.

This chain joins TRBV12-3 or TRBV12-4 and TRBJ2-4; 7 positions agree with TRBD1. The J call may be faulty, since TRBJ2-7 better matches the DNA end. This CDR3 contains 15 residues. CDR3 sequence (DNA): TGTGCCAGCAGCCTAGGCAACAGGGGAAGATACGAGCAGTACTTC. It codes for CASSLGNRGRYEQYF.

This clonotype came up a few times. V gene TRBV2 combines with J gene TRBJ2-2; TRBD1 matches 7 bases. V trimming: 4 bases; J trimming: 3 bases; junction bases outside the gene matches: 2. This CDR3 contains 14 residues. From germline, CDR1 is SNHLY and CDR2 FYNNEI. The CDR3 loop is CASSGDSHTGELFF. For the CDR3, the DNA is TGTGCCAGCAGTGGGGACAGCCACACCGGGGAGCTGTTTTTT.

The chain has TRBV3-1 and TRBJ2-2; 10 bases align to TRBD1. The ends lost 0 bases at V and 5 bases at J; junction bases unmatched: 6. Germline assignment: CDR1 LGHDT and CDR2 YNNKEL (reference sequence). This CDR3 has 17 amino acids. The CDR3 sequence is CASSQDRQGAWTGELFF. The CDR3 DNA is TGTGCCAGCAGCCAAGATAGACAGGGGGCGTGGACCGGGGAGCTGTTTTTT.

This clonotype has only a few counts. The chain recombines TRBV25-1 with TRBJ2-5; 11 positions agree with TRBD2. In germline, CDR1 is MGHDK, CDR2 SYGVNS. The CDR3 runs 15 residues. V trimming: 7 bases; J trimming: 2 bases; junction bases outside the gene matches: 6. The CDR3 nucleotides are TGTGCCAGCATCCTCACTAGCGGGGGACAAGAGACCCAGTACTTC. Encoded protein: CASILTSGGQETQYF.

The chain is built from TRBV5-1 and TRBJ2-7; maybe TRBD2 (6 bases). Germline loops: CDR1 SGHRS, CDR2 YFSETQ. CDR3 size: 14 residues. V lost 0 bases, J lost 3 bases, and 10 bases lay in between. The CDR3 spells CASSLAGVIYEQYF. In nucleotides, the CDR3 is TGCGCCAGCAGCTTGGCGGGGGTAATCTACGAGCAGTACTTC.

This clonotype has ten or more counts. This chain links TRBV2 with TRBJ2-1; 8 bases fit TRBD2. The CDR3 totals 15 residues. The germline V gene encodes CDR1 SNHLY and CDR2 FYNNEI. The J segment lost 0 bases and the V segment lost 6 bases, leaving 4 bases of the junction unmatched. CDR3 residues: CASRGGTSSYNEQFF. CDR3 nucleotide sequence: TGTGCCAGCAGGGGGGGGACTAGCTCCTACAATGAGCAGTTCTTC.

This clonotype appeared a single time. This may come from a read error, since a much larger clone is one base off. The gene calls are TRBV4-3 and TRBJ2-1; no definite D call. The CDR3 spans 16 residues. CDR1 LGHNA and CDR2 YSLEER come from the germline V gene. V was shortened by 0 bases and J by 2 bases, with 11 bases between the two germline ends. This CDR3 is CASSQEVRTPYNEQFF. Written as DNA, the CDR3 is TGCGCCAGCAGCCAAGAGGTAAGGACGCCCTACAATGAGCAGTTCTTC.

The J gene is TRBJ2-1, the V gene TRBV28, with 10 bases identical to TRBD2. The ends lost 7 bases at V and 8 bases at J; junction bases unmatched: 8. There are 14 residues in the CDR3. Germline V lookup: CDR1 MDHEN, CDR2 SYDVKM. The CDR3 protein is CASTQLAGRDEQFF. CDR3 nucleotide sequence: TGTGCCAGCACCCAACTAGCGGGGCGGGATGAGCAGTTCTTC.